The next 17 T cell receptor beta chains were all read from a single sample in a study of blood T cell repertoires in COVID-19. The repertoire was sequenced with immunoSEQ multiplex PCR; TCRdb's copy has only in-frame clones and lacks some. The sample carries 350,000 or so clones, about 90% recorded once. The sample was PBMCs or T cells enriched from blood (not recorded which). Every receptor here comes from a young woman who had recovered from COVID-19.

This clone has just one count. The chain carries TRBV7-2 and TRBJ1-6; perhaps TRBD1 as D (5 bases). Germline-derived CDR1 and CDR2 are SGHTA and FQGNSA. Trimming cost V 1 base and J 3 bases, with 7 bases left between them. The CDR3 consists of 15 residues. The CDR3, as DNA: TGTGCCAGCAGCTTAGGACAGTTCTATAATTCACCCCTCCACTTT. It specifies CASSLGQFYNSPLHF.

This clone was detected once. The V and J genes are TRBV4-2 and TRBJ2-7, with TRBD1 identical over 11 bases. Unmatched junction bases numbered 3, after V lost 0 bases and J lost 5 bases. Germline CDR1 reads LGHNA; CDR2 reads YNFKEQ. This CDR3 is 15 amino acids long. CDR3 loop: CASSQDRTGGDEQYF. Here the CDR3 DNA reads TGTGCCAGCAGCCAAGATAGGACAGGGGGCGACGAGCAGTACTTC.

The chain has TRBV4-1 and TRBJ1-1; maybe TRBD1 (5 bases). Trimming shortened V by 3 bases and J by 0 bases, and 11 bases separated the two germline ends. The CDR3 runs to 15 residues. CDR1 MGHRA and CDR2 YSYEKL come from the germline V gene. CDR3 coding DNA: TGCGCCAGCAGCCAGGGCGGGACGGTGAACACTGAAGCTTTCTTT. Protein sequence: CASSQGGTVNTEAFF.

CDR3 sequence (DNA): TGTGCCAGTAGTCCGGGACAGGGGGGGATCAATCAGCCCCAGCATTTT. It translates to CASSPGQGGINQPQHF. The rearrangement joins TRBV19 to TRBJ1-5, with 11 bases lining up with TRBD1. Trimming at V came to 5 bases and at J to 3 bases, leaving 6 bases not matched to a gene. The CDR3 sequence is 16 residues long. Germline V gives CDR1 LNHDA, CDR2 SQIVND (reference sequence).

The rearrangement uses TRBV7-9 and TRBJ2-5; possibly TRBD2 for D (6 bases). CDR1 SEHNR and CDR2 FQNEAQ come from the germline V gene (reference sequence). V lost 5 bases, J lost 2 bases, and 9 bases lay in between. The CDR3 has 13 residues. CDR3 loop: CASSRGSQETQYF. The CDR3 DNA is TGTGCCAGCAGCCGGGGGTCACAAGAGACCCAGTACTTC.

J is TRBJ2-2 and V is TRBV7-6; tentatively, D is TRBD2 (5 bases). The germline gives CDR1 SGHVS, CDR2 FNYEAQ. This CDR3 region has 15 residues. V was trimmed by 1 base and J by 2 bases, leaving 8 bases between them. As DNA, the CDR3 is TGTGCCAGCAGCTTAGGCCTAGCCAACACCGGGGAGCTGTTTTTT. Translating gives CASSLGLANTGELFF.

The chain is built from TRBV24-1 and TRBJ1-6; 9 nucleotides line up with TRBD1. This CDR3 is 23 amino acids long. Trimming cost V 3 bases and J 5 bases; bases outside gene matches: 25. CDR1 KGHDR and CDR2 SFDVKD come from the germline V gene. The chain's CDR3 is CATSDGDLPGQGKPWQNNSPLHF. Here the CDR3 DNA reads TGTGCCACCAGTGATGGGGATCTTCCGGGACAGGGTAAACCGTGGCAAAATAATTCACCCCTCCACTTT.

V is TRBV7-6 and J is TRBJ1-2; TRBD1 aligns across 7 bases. The CDR3 is 17 residues long. V lost 1 base, J lost 2 bases, and 10 bases stayed unmatched. In germline, CDR1 is SGHVS, CDR2 FNYEAQ. The CDR3 loop is CASSLGTRTGRNYGYTF. The CDR3 coding sequence is TGTGCCAGCAGCTTAGGTACCCGGACAGGCCGAAACTATGGCTACACCTTC.

In this sample, this clone turned up a few times. J is TRBJ2-4 and V is TRBV9; D is possibly TRBD2 (6 bases). The CDR3 is 15 residues long. The V and J ends lost 4 bases and 10 bases respectively, with 21 bases between them. Germline CDR1 SGDLS, CDR2 YYNGEE. The CDR3: CASSPERTSGGIQYF. The CDR3 nucleotides are TGTGCCAGCAGCCCCGAACGGACAAGTGGGGGGATTCAGTACTTC.

This rearrangement joins TRBV2 to TRBJ1-2; 8 positions agree with TRBD1. CDR1 and CDR2 (germline): SNHLY, FYNNEI. This CDR3 is 14 amino acids long. Unmatched junction bases numbered 12, after V lost 11 bases and J lost 4 bases. This chain's CDR3 is CAQADRGAFYGYTF. The DNA of the CDR3 is TGTGCCCAGGCAGACAGGGGTGCTTTCTATGGCTACACCTTC. Complete variable domain (other parts from reference TRBV2 and TRBJ1-2): EPEVTQTPSHQVTQMGQEVILRCVPISNHLYFYWYRQILGQKVEFLVSFYNNEISEKSEIFDDQFSVERPDGSNFTLKIRSTKLEDSAMYFCAQADRGAFYGYTFGSGTRLTVV.

On this clone: The junction differs from germline at one of its ends, possibly a read error. The J gene is TRBJ2-4, the V gene TRBV7-9, with D maybe TRBD1 (6 bases). The CDR3 loop spans 14 amino acids. From germline, CDR1 is SEHNR and CDR2 FQNEAQ (reference sequence). DNA of the CDR3: TGTGCCAGCAGCCCCCGGACAGCCGAAAACATTCAGTACTTC. It yields the protein CASSPRTAENIQYF.

The V and J genes are TRBV7-9 and TRBJ2-7; 7 nucleotides align to TRBD1. V was clipped by 5 bases and J by 3 bases; unmatched bases: 7. From germline, CDR1 is SEHNR and CDR2 FQNEAQ (reference sequence). The CDR3 is 14 amino acids. This chain's CDR3 is CASSPPGTDYEQYF. The CDR3 nucleotides are TGTGCCAGCAGCCCACCCGGGACAGACTACGAGCAGTACTTC.

This chain links TRBV2 with TRBJ1-1, with D perhaps matching TRBD1 (5 bases). V was cut by 4 bases and J by 4 bases, with 13 bases left in between. CDR3 size: 14 residues. Germline loops: CDR1 SNHLY, CDR2 FYNNEI. CDR3 sequence: CASSGQGWSTEAFF. CDR3 coding DNA: TGTGCCAGCAGTGGCCAGGGTTGGAGCACTGAAGCTTTCTTT.

This chain joins TRBV27 and TRBJ1-1, with D unresolved. V lost 6 bases and J lost 0, with 17 bases in between. Germline assignment: CDR1 MNHEY and CDR2 SMNVEV (reference sequence). CDR3 length: 16 residues. CDR3 nucleotides: TGTGCCAGCAGATTTAGAGGGCAGACCATGAACACTGAAGCTTTCTTT. Encoded protein: CASRFRGQTMNTEAFF.

This chain joins TRBV2 and TRBJ2-1, with 7 bases fitting TRBD2. The V and J ends lost 7 bases and 10 bases, in that order; junction bases with no gene match: 13. This CDR3 is built from 14 residues. Looked up from germline, CDR1 is SNHLY and CDR2 is FYNNEI. This chain's CDR3 is CASTAGEPRWEQFF. The DNA of the CDR3 is TGTGCCAGCACCGCGGGGGAACCCCGATGGGAGCAGTTCTTC.

This clone came up a few times. This chain connects TRBV2 to TRBJ2-1; 8 bases agree with TRBD2. This CDR3 is 15 amino acids long. Germline trimming cut 3 bases from V and 8 bases from J; bases unmatched to any gene: 9. CDR1 and CDR2 from the germline V gene are SNHLY and FYNNEI. The CDR3 nucleotides read TGTGCCAGCAGTGAGGGCTGGCGGGGGGCGCATGAGCAGTTCTTC. As protein: CASSEGWRGAHEQFF.

The chain links TRBV6-5 to TRBJ2-5; no clear D. The germline CDR1 and CDR2 sequences are MNHEY and SVGAGI. The CDR3 runs 13 residues. Trimming cost V 8 bases and J 1 base, with 11 bases left between them. The CDR3 is CASGFNSQETQYF. The DNA for the CDR3 is TGTGCCAGCGGGTTCAACAGCCAAGAGACCCAGTACTTC.